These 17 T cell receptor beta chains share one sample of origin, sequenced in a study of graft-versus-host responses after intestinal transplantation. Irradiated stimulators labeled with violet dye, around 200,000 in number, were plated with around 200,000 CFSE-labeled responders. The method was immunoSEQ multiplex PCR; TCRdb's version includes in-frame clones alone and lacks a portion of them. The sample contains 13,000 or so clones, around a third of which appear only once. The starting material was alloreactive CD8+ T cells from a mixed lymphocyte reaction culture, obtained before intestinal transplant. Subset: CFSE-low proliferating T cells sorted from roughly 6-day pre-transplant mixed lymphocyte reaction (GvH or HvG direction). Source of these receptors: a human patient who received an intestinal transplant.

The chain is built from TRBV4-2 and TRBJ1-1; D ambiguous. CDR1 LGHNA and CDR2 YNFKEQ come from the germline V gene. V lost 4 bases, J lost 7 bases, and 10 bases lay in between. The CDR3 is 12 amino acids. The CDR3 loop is CASSPGVLEAFF. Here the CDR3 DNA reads TGTGCCAGCAGCCCTGGAGTCCTTGAAGCTTTCTTT.

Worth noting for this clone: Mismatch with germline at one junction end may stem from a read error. The CDR3 spells CASSQAEARGQDTW. CDR3 DNA: TGCGCCAGCAGCCAAGCTGAGGCCCGGGGACAGGACACTTGG. The chain combines TRBV4-3 with TRBJ1-2, with 8 bases identical to TRBD1. This CDR3 is built from 14 residues. Looked up from germline, CDR1 is LGHNA and CDR2 is YSLEER.

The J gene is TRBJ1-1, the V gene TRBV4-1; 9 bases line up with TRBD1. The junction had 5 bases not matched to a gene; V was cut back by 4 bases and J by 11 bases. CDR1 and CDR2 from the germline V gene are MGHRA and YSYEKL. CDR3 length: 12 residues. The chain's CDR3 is CASSPYRGPAFF. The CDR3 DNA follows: TGCGCCAGCAGCCCTTACAGGGGGCCGGCTTTCTTT.

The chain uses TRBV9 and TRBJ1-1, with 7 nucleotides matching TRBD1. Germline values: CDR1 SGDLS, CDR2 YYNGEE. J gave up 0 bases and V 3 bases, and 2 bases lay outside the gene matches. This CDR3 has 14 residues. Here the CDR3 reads CASSEGQLNTEAFF. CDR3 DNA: TGTGCCAGCAGCGAGGGACAGCTGAACACTGAAGCTTTCTTT. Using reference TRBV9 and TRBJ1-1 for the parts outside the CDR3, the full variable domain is DSGVTQTPKHLITATGQRVTLRCSPRSGDLSVYWYQQSLDQGLQFLIQYYNGEERAKGNILERFSAQQFPDLHSELNLSSLELGDSALYFCASSEGQLNTEAFFGQGTRLTVV.

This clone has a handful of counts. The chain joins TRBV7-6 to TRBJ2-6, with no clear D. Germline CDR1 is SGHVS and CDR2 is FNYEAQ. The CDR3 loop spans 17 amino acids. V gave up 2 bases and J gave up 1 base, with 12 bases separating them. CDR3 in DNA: TGTGCCAGCAGCTTAATTTCACCGCCGTCTGGGGCCAACGTCCTGACTTTC. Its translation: CASSLISPPSGANVLTF.

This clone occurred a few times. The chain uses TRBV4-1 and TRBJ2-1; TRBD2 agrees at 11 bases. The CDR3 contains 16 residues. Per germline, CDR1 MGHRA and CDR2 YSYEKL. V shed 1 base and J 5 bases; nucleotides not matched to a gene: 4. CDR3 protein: CASSQASGRPDNEQFF. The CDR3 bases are TGCGCCAGCAGCCAAGCTAGCGGGAGGCCGGACAATGAGCAGTTCTTC.

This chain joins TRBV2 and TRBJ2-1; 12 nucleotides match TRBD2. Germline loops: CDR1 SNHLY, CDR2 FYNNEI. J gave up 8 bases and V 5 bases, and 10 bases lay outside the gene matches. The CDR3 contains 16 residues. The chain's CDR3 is CASSKKLAGGGYEQFF. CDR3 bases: TGTGCCAGCAGTAAAAAACTAGCGGGAGGTGGCTATGAGCAGTTCTTC.

The CDR3 DNA follows: TGCGCCAGCAGCCCCGCCGACAGCTCTGGAAACACCATATATTTT. Protein sequence: CASSPADSSGNTIYF. The gene calls are TRBV5-1 and TRBJ1-3, with a tentative D call TRBD1 (5 bases). V was cut by 4 bases and J by 0 bases, with 11 bases left in between. The CDR3 runs 15 residues. The V gene's germline CDR1 is SGHRS and CDR2 YFSETQ.

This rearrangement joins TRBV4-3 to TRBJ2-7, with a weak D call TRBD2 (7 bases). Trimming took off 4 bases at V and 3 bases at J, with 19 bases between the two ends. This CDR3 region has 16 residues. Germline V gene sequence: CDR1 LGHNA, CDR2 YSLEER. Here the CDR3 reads CASSRGGPSGFYEQYF. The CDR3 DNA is TGCGCCAGCAGCCGAGGGGGGCCTAGCGGATTCTACGAGCAGTACTTC.

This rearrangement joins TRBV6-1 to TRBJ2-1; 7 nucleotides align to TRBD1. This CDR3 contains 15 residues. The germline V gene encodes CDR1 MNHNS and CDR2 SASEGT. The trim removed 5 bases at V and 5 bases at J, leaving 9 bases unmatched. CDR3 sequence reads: CASSPGTASNNEQFF. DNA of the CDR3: TGTGCCAGCAGTCCCGGGACAGCGTCGAACAATGAGCAGTTCTTC.

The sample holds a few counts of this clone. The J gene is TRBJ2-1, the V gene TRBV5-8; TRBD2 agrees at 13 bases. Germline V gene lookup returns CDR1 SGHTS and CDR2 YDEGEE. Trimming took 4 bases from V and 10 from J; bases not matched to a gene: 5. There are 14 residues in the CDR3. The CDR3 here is CASSPTSGRLEQFF. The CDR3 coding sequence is TGTGCCAGCAGCCCGACTAGCGGGAGGCTAGAGCAGTTCTTC. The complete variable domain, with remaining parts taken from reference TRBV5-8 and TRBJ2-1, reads EAGVTQSPTHLIKTRGQQATLRCSPISGHTSVYWYQQALGLGLQFLLWYDEGEERNRGNFPPRFSGRQFPNYSSELNVNALELEDSALYLCASSPTSGRLEQFFGPGTRLTVL.

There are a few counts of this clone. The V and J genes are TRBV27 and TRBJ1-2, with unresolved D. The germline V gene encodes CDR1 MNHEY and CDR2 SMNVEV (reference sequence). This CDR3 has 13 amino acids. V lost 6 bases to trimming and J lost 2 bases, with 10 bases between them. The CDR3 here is CASSPGRNYGYTF. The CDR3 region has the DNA TGTGCCAGCAGCCCCGGACGGAACTATGGCTACACCTTC.

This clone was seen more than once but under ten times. CDR3 DNA: TGTGCCAGCAGTTATGCTTTCGGACAGGTGATTACCGAGCAGTACTTC. Translated: CASSYAFGQVITEQYF. The V call is TRBV6-9, the J call TRBJ2-7, with 7 positions matching TRBD1. The CDR3 length is 16 residues. CDR1 and CDR2 (germline): MNHGY, SVAAGI. The junction had 13 bases not matched to a gene; V was cut back by 2 bases and J by 6 bases.

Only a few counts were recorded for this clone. The CDR3 here is CASSLSSAGYEQYF. The CDR3 nucleotides are TGTGCCAGCAGTTTATCATCCGCAGGGTACGAGCAGTACTTC. This chain uses TRBV27 with TRBJ2-7; tentative D call: TRBD1 (5 bases). CDR1 and CDR2 from the germline V gene are MNHEY and SMNVEV (reference sequence). The V gene lost 0 bases and the J gene lost 4 bases, with 10 bases spanning the gap. This CDR3 has 14 residues.

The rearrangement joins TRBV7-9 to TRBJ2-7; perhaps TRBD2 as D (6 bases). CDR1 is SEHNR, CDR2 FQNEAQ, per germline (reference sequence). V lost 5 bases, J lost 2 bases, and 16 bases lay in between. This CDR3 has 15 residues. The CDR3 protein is CASSHGLALTYEQYF. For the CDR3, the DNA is TGTGCCAGCAGCCACGGCCTAGCGTTGACCTACGAGCAGTACTTC.

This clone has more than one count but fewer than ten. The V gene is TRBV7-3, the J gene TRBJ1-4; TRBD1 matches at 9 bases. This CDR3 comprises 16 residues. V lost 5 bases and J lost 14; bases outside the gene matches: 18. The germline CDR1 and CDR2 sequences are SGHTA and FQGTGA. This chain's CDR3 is CASSQSGTGRYPGLFF. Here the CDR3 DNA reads TGTGCCAGCAGCCAATCCGGGACAGGGAGGTATCCTGGGCTGTTTTTT. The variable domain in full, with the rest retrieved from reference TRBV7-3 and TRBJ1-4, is GAGVSQTPSNKVTEKGKYVELRCDPISGHTALYWYRQSLGQGPEFLIYFQGTGAADDSGLPNDRFFAVRPEGSVSTLKIQRTERGDSAVYLCASSQSGTGRYPGLFFGSGTQLSVL.

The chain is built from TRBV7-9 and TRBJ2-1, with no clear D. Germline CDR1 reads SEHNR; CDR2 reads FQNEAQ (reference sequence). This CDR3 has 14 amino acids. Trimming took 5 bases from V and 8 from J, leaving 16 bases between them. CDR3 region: CASSVVGGTHEQFF. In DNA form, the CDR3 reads TGTGCCAGCAGCGTTGTCGGTGGCACGCATGAGCAGTTCTTC.